Each of the 18 T cell receptor beta chains below was sequenced from the same sample in a study of blood T cells in healthy people across ages. Through a sample-barcoded 5' primer and a J-beta primer mix, a second PCR was run for roughly 6 to 12 cycles. MiXCR was run by TCRdb on the 5' RACE reads, yielding one entry per CDR3 protein. The sample holds around 1.5 million distinct CDR3 sequences; 42% are singletons and the top ten take around 8%. Sequencing was done on a sample of blood. These receptors all come from a woman younger than 35 in good health.

This clonotype has just a few counts. The chain is built from TRBV20-1 and TRBJ2-5; TRBD2 matches 10 bases. The J call may be faulty, since TRBJ2-7 better matches the DNA end. The CDR3 loop spans 16 amino acids. Germline V gene lookup returns CDR1 DFQATT and CDR2 SNEGSKA (reference sequence). Here the CDR3 DNA reads TGCAGTGCTAGAGACCCTGAAGCGGGGGGGCTGTACGAGCAGTACTTC. It is translated as CSARDPEAGGLYEQYF.

The rearrangement joins TRBV20-1 to TRBJ2-5, with TRBD2 matching 7 bases. The CDR3 runs to 14 residues. Trimming at V came to 3 bases and at J to 1 base, leaving 5 bases not matched to a gene. Germline-derived CDR1 and CDR2 are DFQATT and SNEGSKA (reference sequence). This chain's CDR3 is CSARPTSPQETQYF. The CDR3 region has the DNA TGCAGTGCTAGGCCGACTAGCCCCCAAGAGACCCAGTACTTC.

This clonotype was counted once. The CDR3 sequence is CASSIQGGGYNEQYF. In DNA form, the CDR3 reads TGTGCCAGCAGCATACAAGGCGGGGGATACAATGAGCAGTACTTC. The chain has TRBV7-3 and TRBJ2-1, with 7 bases matching TRBD2. The end of the DNA aligns better with TRBJ2-7, so the J call may be wrong. Germline values: CDR1 SGHTA, CDR2 FQGTGA. The CDR3 spans 15 residues.

V gene TRBV27 combines with J gene TRBJ2-5, with 9 bases identical to TRBD2. V shed 10 bases, J shed 2 bases, and the junction held 2 bases outside the gene matches. Germline V gene lookup returns CDR1 MNHEY and CDR2 SMNVEV (reference sequence). The CDR3 loop spans 12 amino acids. The CDR3 spells CATSGGQETQYF. CDR3 sequence (DNA): TGTGCCACCAGCGGGGGGCAAGAGACCCAGTACTTC.

The chain is built from TRBV6-5 and TRBJ2-7; TRBD2 is a possible D gene (5 bases). The germline CDR1 and CDR2 sequences are MNHEY and SVGAGI. The V end lost 6 bases, the J end lost 0 bases, and 15 bases lay between the germline ends. The CDR3 has 15 amino acids. In nucleotides, the CDR3 is TGTGCCAGCAGCGCTGGGAGCGGATACTCCTACGAGCAGTACTTC. It codes for CASSAGSGYSYEQYF.

This clonotype was observed a few times. The CDR3 sequence is CASSSGQGINYGYTF. CDR3 coding DNA: TGCGCCAGCAGCTCAGGACAGGGCATTAACTATGGCTACACCTTC. The chain recombines TRBV5-1 with TRBJ1-2; 8 bases are a match to TRBD1. The CDR3 has 15 residues. CDR1 and CDR2 (germline): SGHRS, YFSETQ. V gave up 3 bases and J gave up 1 base; unmatched junction bases: 5.

This clonotype has a handful of counts. This chain connects TRBV24-1 to TRBJ2-5; 8 bases map to TRBD2. The V gene's germline CDR1 is KGHDR and CDR2 SFDVKD. The CDR3 contains 16 residues. With 2 bases clipped from V and 5 bases from J, the junction kept 9 bases outside the gene matches. The CDR3: CATSDSRAGVGETQYF. The CDR3 DNA sequence: TGTGCCACCAGTGATTCCCGAGCGGGAGTCGGGGAGACCCAGTACTTC.

The V and J genes are TRBV4-1 and TRBJ2-3; the D gene could be TRBD1 or TRBD2 (5 bases each). CDR3 length: 16 amino acids. Per germline, CDR1 MGHRA and CDR2 YSYEKL. Trimming shortened V by 2 bases and J by 6 bases, and 18 bases separated the two germline ends. The CDR3 reads CASSQPLHSEGDTQYF. In DNA form, the CDR3 reads TGCGCCAGCAGCCAACCATTACATAGCGAGGGGGATACGCAGTATTTT.

CDR3 in amino acids: CASSVGLLAGGDTQYF. CDR3 nucleotide sequence: TGTGCCAGCAGCGTAGGTCTCCTAGCGGGGGGGGATACGCAGTATTTT. V and J are TRBV9 and TRBJ2-3, with 12 bases that match TRBD2. The junction had 5 bases not matched to a gene; V was cut back by 0 bases and J by 6 bases. This CDR3 region has 16 residues. CDR1 and CDR2 from the germline V gene are SGDLS and YYNGEE.

This clonotype was seen a few times. This sequence joins TRBV7-8 and TRBJ2-1; the match to TRBD2 covers 12 bases. The CDR3 length is 15 residues. The V gene end was trimmed by 6 bases and the J gene end by 7 bases; junction bases not matched to a gene: 7. Germline V CDR1 and CDR2: SGHVS, FQNEAQ. Here the CDR3 reads CASRSLAGGVNEQFF. In DNA, the CDR3 is TGTGCCAGCAGATCACTAGCGGGAGGAGTTAATGAGCAGTTCTTC.

V and J are TRBV6-6 and TRBJ1-1; D gene unclear. CDR1 is MNHNY, CDR2 SVGAGI, per germline (reference sequence). CDR3 length: 17 residues. Deletions cut 0 bases from V and 8 bases from J, with 22 bases between. Written as DNA, the CDR3 is TGTGCCAGCAGTTACTCGTCATCCGTCAGCCCCGAATGGGAAGCTTTCTTT. Translation gives CASSYSSSVSPEWEAFF.

This clonotype was seen more than once but under ten times. V gene TRBV20-1 combines with J gene TRBJ2-5; 14 bases map to TRBD2. V trimming: 3 bases; J trimming: 1 base; junction bases outside the gene matches: 4. The germline V gene encodes CDR1 DFQATT and CDR2 SNEGSKA (reference sequence). CDR3 length: 16 amino acids. CDR3 DNA sequence: TGCAGTGCTAGGGCTGGGACTAGCGGGGGCCAAGAGACCCAGTACTTC. The encoded protein is CSARAGTSGGQETQYF.

The genes are TRBV20-1 and TRBJ2-7; 11 nucleotides match TRBD2. CDR3 length equals 14 residues. Trimming took 6 bases from V and 5 from J; bases not matched to a gene: 9. Germline V gives CDR1 DFQATT, CDR2 SNEGSKA (reference sequence). CDR3 nucleotide sequence: TGCAGTGCAGTCCGACTAGCGGGACTTGACGAGCAGTACTTC. Translating gives CSAVRLAGLDEQYF.

Many counts were recorded for this clonotype. The chain carries TRBV2 and TRBJ2-5; D is unclear. The V end was cut by 10 bases, the J end by 2 bases, with 14 bases between. Germline assignment: CDR1 SNHLY and CDR2 FYNNEI. The CDR3 spans 13 residues. CDR3 coding DNA: TGTGCCACCACCCGGAATCCTCAAGAGACCCAGTACTTC. This gives the protein CATTRNPQETQYF.

This clonotype was observed many times. V gene TRBV7-2 combines with J gene TRBJ2-7; 12 bases match TRBD2. CDR3 length equals 15 residues. Germline V gene data show CDR1 as SGHTA and CDR2 as FQGNSA. J lost 6 bases, V lost 4 bases, and 7 bases had no gene match. As DNA, the CDR3 is TGTGCCAGCAGCTCGACTAGCGGGAGCGCTTCCGAGCAGTACTTC. It encodes CASSSTSGSASEQYF.

V usage is TRBV6-1 and J usage is TRBJ2-3; perhaps TRBD2 as D (6 bases). There are 12 residues in the CDR3. Germline lookup yields CDR1 MNHNS and CDR2 SASEGT. The CDR3 DNA is TGTGCGGGTAGCGGCGTCACAGATACGCAGTATTTT. The encoded protein is CAGSGVTDTQYF.

V usage is TRBV7-9 and J usage is TRBJ1-4; D gene ambiguous. Germline values: CDR1 SEHNR, CDR2 FQNEAQ (reference sequence). The germline V and J ends were trimmed by 5 bases and 6 bases, with 19 bases remaining between them. The CDR3 extends over 16 amino acids. The CDR3 protein is CASSPREEDLHEKLFF. For the CDR3, the DNA is TGTGCCAGCAGCCCCCGTGAAGAGGATCTACATGAAAAACTGTTTTTT.

This CDR3 is CASSELGHTETQYF. DNA of the CDR3: TGTGCCAGCAGCGAGCTGGGACACACAGAGACCCAGTACTTC. This rearrangement joins TRBV3-1 to TRBJ2-5; D might be TRBD1 (6 bases). Germline V gives CDR1 LGHDT, CDR2 YNNKEL (reference sequence). The CDR3 spans 14 residues. V was cut by 5 bases and J by 4 bases, with 14 bases left in between.